The clone carrying this T cell receptor (beta chain) is a singleton in its sample. Its antigen is still unknown. With 1 base clipped from V and 4 bases from J, the junction kept 6 bases outside the gene matches. Germline-derived CDR1 and CDR2 are SGHAT and FQNNGV. The CDR3 runs 15 residues. CD4+ T cell isolation took place after less than 13 days of culture. All study participants received two doses of BNT162b2 or mRNA-1273 vaccine. The assay was immunoSEQ multiplex PCR, and TCRdb's table has in-frame clones only and misses some. The data hold roughly 40,000 clones, with about 70% observed a single time. This specimen comes from a study of vaccination effects on CD4 cells after COVID-19.

The clonotype originates from a human donor who received a COVID-19 vaccine. The sequences come from CD4+ T cells from PBMCs cultured without peptide, collected after COVID-19 vaccination. V gene TRBV11-2 combines with J gene TRBJ1-2, with 7 positions matching TRBD1. The CDR3 DNA reads as TGTGCCAGCAGCTTAGGGGCAGGGGGGACCTATGGCTACACCTTC. Translated: CASSLGAGGTYGYTF.